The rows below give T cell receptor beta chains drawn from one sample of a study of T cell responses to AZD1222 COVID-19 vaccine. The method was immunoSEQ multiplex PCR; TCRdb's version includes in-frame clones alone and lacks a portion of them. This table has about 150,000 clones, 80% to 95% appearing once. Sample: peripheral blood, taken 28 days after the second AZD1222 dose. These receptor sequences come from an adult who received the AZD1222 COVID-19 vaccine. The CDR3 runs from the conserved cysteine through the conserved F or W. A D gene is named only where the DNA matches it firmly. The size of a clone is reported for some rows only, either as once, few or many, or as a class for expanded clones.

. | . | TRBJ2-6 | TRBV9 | CASSDPEEAGANVLTF | TGTGCCAGCAGCGACCCGGAAGAGGCTGGGGCCAACGTCCTGACTTTC
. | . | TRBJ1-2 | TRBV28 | CASSLLGPSYGYTF | TGTGCCAGCAGTTTATTGGGGCCTAGCTATGGCTACACCTTC
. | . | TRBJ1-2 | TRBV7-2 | CASSLGQGLGYGYTF | TGTGCCAGCAGCTTAGGGCAGGGCCTAGGCTATGGCTACACCTTC
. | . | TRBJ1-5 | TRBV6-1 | CASSEAGGAVMNQPQHF | TGTGCCAGCAGTGAAGCAGGGGGTGCGGTAATGAATCAGCCCCAGCATTTT
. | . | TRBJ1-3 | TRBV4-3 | CASSLISSSGNTIYF | TGCGCCAGCAGTCTTATAAGTTCTTCTGGAAACACCATATATTTT
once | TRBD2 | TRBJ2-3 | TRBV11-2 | CASSLATSGRGDTQYF | TGTGCCAGCAGCTTAGCGACTAGCGGCCGAGGGGATACGCAGTATTTT
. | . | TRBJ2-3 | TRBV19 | CASSIARWDTQYF | TGTGCCAGTAGTATAGCTAGGTGGGATACGCAGTATTTT
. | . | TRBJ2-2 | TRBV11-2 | CASPNQGNTGELFF | TGTGCCAGTCCAAATCAGGGGAACACCGGGGAGCTGTTTTTT
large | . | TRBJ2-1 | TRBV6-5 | CASSYTGPTYNEQFF | TGTGCCAGCAGTTACACAGGCCCTACCTACAATGAGCAGTTCTTC
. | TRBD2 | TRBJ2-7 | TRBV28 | CASKRGVSYEQYF | TGTGCCAGCAAGCGGGGAGTCTCCTACGAGCAGTACTTC
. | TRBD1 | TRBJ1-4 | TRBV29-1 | CSAKTGPKNEKLFF | TGCAGCGCCAAGACAGGGCCCAAAAATGAAAAACTGTTTTTT
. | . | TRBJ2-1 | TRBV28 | CASSLEGYEQFF | TGTGCCAGCAGTTTAGAGGGCTATGAGCAGTTCTTC
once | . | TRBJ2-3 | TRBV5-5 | CASSLTDPSTDTQYF | TGTGCCAGCAGCTTGACAGACCCAAGCACAGATACGCAGTATTTT
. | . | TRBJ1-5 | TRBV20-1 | CSASRNNQPQHF | TGCAGTGCTAGTAGAAACAATCAGCCCCAGCATTTT
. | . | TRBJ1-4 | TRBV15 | CATSREGRYEEKLFF | TGTGCCACCAGCAGAGAGGGCAGGTACGAGGAAAAACTGTTTTTT
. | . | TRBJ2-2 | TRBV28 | CASRMGQLTGELFF | TGTGCCAGCAGGATGGGACAACTCACCGGGGAGCTGTTTTTT
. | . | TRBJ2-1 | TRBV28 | CASSLGGGGFEQFF | TGTGCCAGCAGTTTAGGGGGTGGGGGATTTGAGCAGTTCTTC
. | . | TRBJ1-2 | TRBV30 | CAFLSAGGRAYGYTF | TGTGCCTTCCTATCCGCGGGGGGCCGGGCCTATGGCTACACCTTC
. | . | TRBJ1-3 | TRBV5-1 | CASSPAGYSGNTIYF | TGCGCCAGCAGCCCAGCAGGGTACTCTGGAAACACCATATATTTT
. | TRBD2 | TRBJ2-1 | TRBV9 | CASSAGTSGSPYNEQFF | TGTGCCAGCAGCGCTGGGACTAGCGGGAGCCCCTACAATGAGCAGTTCTTC
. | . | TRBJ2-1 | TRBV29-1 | CSDQTAYNEQFF | TGCAGCGATCAGACGGCCTACAATGAGCAGTTCTTC
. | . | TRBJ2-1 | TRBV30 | CAWSVGGGWYNEQFF | TGTGCCTGGAGTGTGGGAGGGGGATGGTACAATGAGCAGTTCTTC
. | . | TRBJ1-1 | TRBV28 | CASSSPPGTTDNTEAFF | TGTGCCAGCAGTTCTCCTCCCGGGACAACCGACAACACTGAAGCTTTCTTT
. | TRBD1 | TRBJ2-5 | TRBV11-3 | CASSFGQGMETQYF | TGTGCCAGCAGCTTTGGACAGGGGATGGAGACCCAGTACTTC
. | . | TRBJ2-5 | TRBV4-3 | CASSQDWRGQETQYF | TGCGCCAGCAGCCAAGACTGGCGCGGCCAAGAGACCCAGTACTTC
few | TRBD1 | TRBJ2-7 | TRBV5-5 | CASSLGTGGYEQYF | TGTGCCAGCAGCTTGGGGACAGGGGGATACGAGCAGTACTTC
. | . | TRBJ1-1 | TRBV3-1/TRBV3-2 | CASSQVTGNTEAFF | TGTGCCAGCAGCCAAGTGACGGGGAACACTGAAGCTTTCTTT
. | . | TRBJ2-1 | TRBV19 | CASTQYGWGFGEQFF | TGTGCCAGTACTCAATATGGTTGGGGGTTCGGTGAGCAGTTCTTC
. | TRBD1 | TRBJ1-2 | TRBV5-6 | CASSLGRTGIDYGYTF | TGTGCCAGCAGCTTGGGGCGGACAGGGATTGACTATGGCTACACCTTC
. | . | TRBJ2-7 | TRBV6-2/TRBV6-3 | CASSYRWPGARTYEQYF | TGTGCCAGCAGTTACCGTTGGCCGGGAGCGAGGACCTACGAGCAGTACTTC
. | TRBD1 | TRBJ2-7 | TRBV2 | CASSGQVDAEQYF | TGTGCCAGCTCAGGACAGGTCGACGCCGAGCAGTACTTC
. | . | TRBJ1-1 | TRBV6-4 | CASSDGQRDMNTEAFF | TGTGCCAGCAGCGACGGACAGCGCGATATGAACACTGAAGCTTTCTTT
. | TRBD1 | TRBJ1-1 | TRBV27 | CASSLSRGRGTEAFF | TGTGCCAGCAGTTTATCAAGGGGGCGAGGCACTGAAGCTTTCTTT
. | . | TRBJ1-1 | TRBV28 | CASSLMGGEAFF | TGTGCCAGCAGTTTAATGGGGGGTGAAGCTTTCTTT
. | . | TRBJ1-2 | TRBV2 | CASSEQPNYGYTF | TGTGCCAGCAGTGAGCAGCCTAACTATGGCTACACCTTC
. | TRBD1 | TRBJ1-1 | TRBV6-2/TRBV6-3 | CASSYGAGGTEAFF | TGTGCCAGCAGTTACGGGGCAGGGGGCACTGAAGCTTTCTTT
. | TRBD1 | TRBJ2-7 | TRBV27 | CASSSGTGLRYEQYF | TGTGCCAGCAGTTCCGGGACAGGGTTAAGGTACGAGCAGTACTTC
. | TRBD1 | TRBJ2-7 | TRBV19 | CASSPLGTVLEQYF | TGTGCCAGTAGTCCCCTCGGGACAGTCCTCGAGCAGTACTTC
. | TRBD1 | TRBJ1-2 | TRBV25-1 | CASSEMGQGYGYTF | TGTGCCAGCAGTGAAATGGGACAGGGGTATGGCTACACCTTC
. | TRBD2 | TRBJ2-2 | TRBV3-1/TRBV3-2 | CASSQASSGRTGELFF | TGTGCCAGCAGCCAAGCTTCTAGCGGGAGGACCGGGGAGCTGTTTTTT
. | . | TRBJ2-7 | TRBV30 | CAWSTQGGYEQYF | TGTGCCTGGAGTACCCAGGGGGGGTACGAGCAGTACTTC
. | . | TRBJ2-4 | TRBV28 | CASSPHVDEGNIQYF | TGTGCCAGCAGTCCACACGTAGACGAGGGAAACATTCAGTACTTC
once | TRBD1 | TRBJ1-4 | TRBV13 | CASRPGTATNEKLFF | TGTGCCAGCAGGCCGGGGACAGCAACTAATGAAAAACTGTTTTTT
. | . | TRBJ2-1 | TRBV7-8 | CASSLPRRLRVYNEQFF | TGTGCCAGCAGCTTACCCCGACGGCTGCGGGTATACAATGAGCAGTTCTTC
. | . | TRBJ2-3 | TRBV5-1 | CASSLAGTGDTQYF | TGCGCCAGCAGCTTGGCCGGGACCGGGGATACGCAGTATTTT
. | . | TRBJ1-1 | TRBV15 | CATSRDLTVMNTEAFF | TGTGCCACCAGCAGAGATCTGACAGTCATGAACACTGAAGCTTTCTTT
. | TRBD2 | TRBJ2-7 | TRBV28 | CASTPGTSGYYSYEQYF | TGTGCCAGCACCCCGGGGACTAGCGGATACTACTCCTACGAGCAGTACTTC
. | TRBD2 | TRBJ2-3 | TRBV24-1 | CATSEPSGIGNTQYF | TGTGCCACCAGTGAGCCTAGCGGGATTGGTAATACGCAGTATTTT
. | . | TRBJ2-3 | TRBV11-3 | CASCYGSCDTQYF | TGTGCCAGCTGCTACGGATCTTGTGATACGCAGTATTTT
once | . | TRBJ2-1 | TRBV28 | CASSHGREQFF | TGTGCCAGCAGTCACGGACGGGAGCAGTTCTTC
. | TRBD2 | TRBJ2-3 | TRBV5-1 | CASSSAGGDDTQYF | TGCGCCAGCAGCTCCGCGGGAGGGGATGATACGCAGTATTTT
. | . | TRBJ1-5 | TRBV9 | CASSPYPGQSNQPQHF | TGTGCCAGCAGCCCTTACCCTGGACAGAGCAATCAGCCCCAGCATTTT
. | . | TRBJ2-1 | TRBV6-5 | CASLPTLSSYNEQFF | TGTGCCAGCCTCCCGACACTGAGCTCCTACAATGAGCAGTTCTTC